The 10 T cell receptor beta chains listed next were all sequenced from one sample in a study of blood T cell repertoires in COVID-19. Repertoires were generated with immunoSEQ multiplex PCR, while TCRdb's copy carries only in-frame clones and drops some. The repertoire has over 300,000 clones, 65% to 90% of them found once; the top ten carry just over 7%. The sequenced sample was peripheral blood. The receptors stem from a human donor in a cohort sampled during active COVID-19.

The chain links TRBV5-5 to TRBJ2-7; tentatively, D is TRBD1 (5 bases). CDR1 is SGHKS, CDR2 YYEKEE, per germline (reference sequence). Trimming took 2 bases from V and 1 from J, leaving 7 bases between them. The CDR3 totals 13 residues. This CDR3 is CASSFRGSYEQYF. DNA for the CDR3: TGTGCCAGCAGCTTTAGGGGTTCCTACGAGCAGTACTTC.

The CDR3: CASSDRGGSDGYTF. CDR3 nucleotide sequence: TGTGCCAGCAGTGACCGAGGGGGAAGCGATGGCTACACCTTC. The gene calls are TRBV6-4 and TRBJ1-2, with D maybe TRBD1 (6 bases). Germline V gene lookup returns CDR1 MRHNA and CDR2 SNTAGT. Trimming stripped 2 bases from V and 6 bases from J, with 13 bases between. The CDR3 runs 14 residues.

This clone was detected only a few times. The gene calls are TRBV2 and TRBJ2-5; tentatively, D is TRBD1 (6 bases). The CDR3 extends over 13 amino acids. From germline, CDR1 is SNHLY and CDR2 FYNNEI. V was clipped by 2 bases and J by 4 bases, with 8 bases between them. The CDR3 DNA is TGTGCCAGCAGTGAACAGGGGATAGAGACCCAGTACTTC. Protein product: CASSEQGIETQYF.

The chain joins TRBV6-5 to TRBJ1-2; 9 bases line up with TRBD1. Germline V gene data show CDR1 as MNHEY and CDR2 as SVGAGI. After removal of 10 bases from V and 4 bases from J, the junction contained 10 bases not matched to a gene. CDR3 length: 14 amino acids. The CDR3 spells CAIEGTGSSYGYTF. The CDR3 DNA is TGTGCCATCGAGGGGACAGGGTCATCCTATGGCTACACCTTC.

The chain employs TRBV25-1 and TRBJ1-2; 7 nucleotides line up with TRBD1. CDR1 and CDR2 from the germline V gene are MGHDK and SYGVNS. The trim removed 3 bases at V and 2 bases at J, leaving 0 bases unmatched. The CDR3 loop spans 13 amino acids. CDR3 sequence: CASSEGQNYGYTF. The CDR3 DNA sequence: TGTGCCAGCAGTGAGGGACAGAACTATGGCTACACCTTC.

This chain links TRBV4-1 with TRBJ2-7, with a weak D call TRBD2 (5 bases). Germline V gene lookup returns CDR1 MGHRA and CDR2 YSYEKL. This CDR3 spans 13 amino acids. Trimming shortened V by 0 bases and J by 5 bases, and 8 bases separated the two germline ends. The CDR3 sequence: CASSQERRNEQYF. CDR3 coding DNA: TGCGCCAGCAGCCAAGAAAGGAGGAACGAGCAGTACTTC.

The chain employs TRBV7-3 and TRBJ2-1; TRBD1 aligns across 7 bases. Germline lookup yields CDR1 SGHTA and CDR2 FQGTGA. The CDR3 is made up of 14 amino acids. V lost 6 bases, J lost 9 bases, and 11 bases stayed unmatched. The CDR3 loop reads CASSLTGRQGEQFF. The CDR3 region has the DNA TGTGCCAGCAGTCTGACTGGGCGACAGGGTGAGCAGTTCTTC.

V is TRBV24-1 and J is TRBJ2-1; D is possibly TRBD2 (6 bases). Trimming took off 10 bases at V and 0 bases at J, with 21 bases between the two ends. Per germline, CDR1 KGHDR and CDR2 SFDVKD. The CDR3 is 17 residues long. This chain's CDR3 is CATSGSAFRSSYNEQFF. In DNA form, the CDR3 reads TGTGCCACTTCCGGGAGCGCGTTCCGCAGCTCCTACAATGAGCAGTTCTTC.

This sequence joins TRBV15 and TRBJ2-1, with TRBD2 as a possible D gene (6 bases). The CDR3 length is 12 residues. V was clipped by 8 bases and J by 1 base, with 6 bases between them. From germline, CDR1 is LNHNV and CDR2 YYDKDF (reference sequence). The CDR3 sequence is CATGGSYNEQFF. The DNA for the CDR3 is TGTGCCACCGGGGGGTCCTACAATGAGCAGTTCTTC.

The rearrangement uses TRBV19 and TRBJ1-2, with TRBD1 matching 8 bases. The CDR3 length is 14 residues. Germline V lookup: CDR1 LNHDA, CDR2 SQIVND (reference sequence). The ends lost 6 bases at V and 4 bases at J; junction bases unmatched: 7. The CDR3 nucleotides read TGTGCCAGTAGCCGGACAGGGTCGACCTATGGCTACACCTTC. Translated: CASSRTGSTYGYTF.